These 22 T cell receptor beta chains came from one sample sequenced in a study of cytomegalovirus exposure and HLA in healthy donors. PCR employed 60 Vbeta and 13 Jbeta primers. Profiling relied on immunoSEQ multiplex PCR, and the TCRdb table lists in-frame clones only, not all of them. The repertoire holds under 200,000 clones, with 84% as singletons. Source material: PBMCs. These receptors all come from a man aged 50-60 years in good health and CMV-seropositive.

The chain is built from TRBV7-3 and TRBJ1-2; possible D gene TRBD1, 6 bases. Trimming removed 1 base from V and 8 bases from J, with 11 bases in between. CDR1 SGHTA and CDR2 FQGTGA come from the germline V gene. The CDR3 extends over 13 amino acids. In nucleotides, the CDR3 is TGTGCCAGCAGCTTAAAGACAGGAGTCGGCTACACCTTC. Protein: CASSLKTGVGYTF.

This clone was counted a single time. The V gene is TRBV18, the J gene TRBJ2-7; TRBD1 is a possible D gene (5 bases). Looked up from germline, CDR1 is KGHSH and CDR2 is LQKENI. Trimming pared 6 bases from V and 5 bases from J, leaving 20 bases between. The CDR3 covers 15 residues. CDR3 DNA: TGTGCCAGCTCGCGTGGGCAGGGCATATTAGACGAGCAGTACGTC. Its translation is CASSRGQGILDEQYV.

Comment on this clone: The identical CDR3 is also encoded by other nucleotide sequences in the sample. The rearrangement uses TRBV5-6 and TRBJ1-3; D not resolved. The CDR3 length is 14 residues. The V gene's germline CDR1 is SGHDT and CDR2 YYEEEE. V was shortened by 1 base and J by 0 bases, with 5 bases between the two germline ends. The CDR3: CASSLRSSGNTIYF. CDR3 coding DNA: TGTGCCAGCAGCTTGCGGTCCTCTGGAAACACCATATATTTT. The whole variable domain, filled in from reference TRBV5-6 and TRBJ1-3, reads DAGVTQSPTHLIKTRGQQVTLRCSPKSGHDTVSWYQQALGQGPQFIFQYYEEEERQRGNFPDRFSGHQFPNYSSELNVNALLLGDSALYLCASSLRSSGNTIYFGEGSWLTVV.

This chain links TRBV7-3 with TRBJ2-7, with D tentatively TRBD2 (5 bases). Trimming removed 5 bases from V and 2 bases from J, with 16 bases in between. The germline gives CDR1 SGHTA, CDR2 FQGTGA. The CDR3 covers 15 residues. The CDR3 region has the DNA TGTGCCAGCAGCGAGGGCACTTCAGCCACCTACGAGCAGTACTTC. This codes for CASSEGTSATYEQYF.

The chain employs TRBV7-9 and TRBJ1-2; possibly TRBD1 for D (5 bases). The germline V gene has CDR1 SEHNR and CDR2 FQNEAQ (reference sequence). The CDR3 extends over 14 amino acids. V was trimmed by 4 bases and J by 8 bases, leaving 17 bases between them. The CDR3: CASSSSQGFSGYTF. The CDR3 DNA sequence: TGTGCCAGCAGCTCGAGCCAGGGCTTCAGCGGCTACACCTTC.

CDR3 nucleotides: TGCGCCAGCAGCTCACTTGTATCCAGGGGCACTGAAGCTTTCTTT. Residues: CASSSLVSRGTEAFF. The rearrangement joins TRBV4-1 to TRBJ1-1, with D perhaps TRBD1 (6 bases). The CDR3 is made up of 15 amino acids. V lost 5 bases and J lost 4, with 17 bases in between. Per the germline V gene, CDR1 is MGHRA and CDR2 is YSYEKL.

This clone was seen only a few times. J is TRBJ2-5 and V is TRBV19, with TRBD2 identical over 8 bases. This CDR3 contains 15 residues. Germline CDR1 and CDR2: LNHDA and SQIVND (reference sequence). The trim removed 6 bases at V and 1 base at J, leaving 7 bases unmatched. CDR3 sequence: CASSGSGTSQETQYF. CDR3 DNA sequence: TGTGCCAGTAGCGGTAGCGGGACTTCCCAAGAGACCCAGTACTTC.

The CDR3 loop reads CASSLTSRGSNQPQHF. CDR3 in DNA: TGTGCCAGCAGTTTAACATCAAGGGGTAGCAATCAGCCCCAGCATTTT. This rearrangement joins TRBV28 to TRBJ1-5, with D possibly TRBD1 on 5 matching bases. The CDR3 is made up of 16 amino acids. Deletions cut 2 bases from V and 0 bases from J, with 11 bases between. Germline-derived CDR1 and CDR2 are MDHEN and SYDVKM.

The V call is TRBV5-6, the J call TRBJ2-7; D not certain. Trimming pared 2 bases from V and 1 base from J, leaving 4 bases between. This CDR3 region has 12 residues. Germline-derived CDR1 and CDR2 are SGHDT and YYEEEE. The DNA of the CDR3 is TGTGCCAGCAGCTTTACTTCCTACGAGCAGTACTTC. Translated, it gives CASSFTSYEQYF.

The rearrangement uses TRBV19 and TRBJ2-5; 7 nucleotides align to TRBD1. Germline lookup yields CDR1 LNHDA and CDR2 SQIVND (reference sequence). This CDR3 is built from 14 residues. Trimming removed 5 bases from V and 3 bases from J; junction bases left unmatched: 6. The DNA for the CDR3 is TGTGCCAGTAGTGACCCAGACAGGGAAGAGACCCAGTACTTC. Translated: CASSDPDREETQYF.

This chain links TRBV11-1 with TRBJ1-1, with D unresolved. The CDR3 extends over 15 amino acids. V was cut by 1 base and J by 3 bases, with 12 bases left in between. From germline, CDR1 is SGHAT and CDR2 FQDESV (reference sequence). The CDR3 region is CASSLDRVGDTEAFF. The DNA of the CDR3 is TGTGCCAGCAGCTTAGACCGGGTCGGGGACACTGAAGCTTTCTTT.

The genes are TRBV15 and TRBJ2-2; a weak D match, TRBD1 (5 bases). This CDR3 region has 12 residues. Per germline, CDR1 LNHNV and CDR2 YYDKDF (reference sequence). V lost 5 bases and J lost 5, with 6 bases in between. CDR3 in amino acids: CATSSGTGELFF. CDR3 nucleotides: TGTGCCACCAGCTCAGGGACCGGGGAGCTGTTTTTT.

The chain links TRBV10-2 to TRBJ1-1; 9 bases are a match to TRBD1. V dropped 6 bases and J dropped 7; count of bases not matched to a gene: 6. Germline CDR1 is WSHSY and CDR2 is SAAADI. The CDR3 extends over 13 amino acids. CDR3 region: CASRVQGAGEAFF. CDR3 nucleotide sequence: TGCGCCAGCAGGGTACAGGGGGCAGGTGAAGCTTTCTTT.

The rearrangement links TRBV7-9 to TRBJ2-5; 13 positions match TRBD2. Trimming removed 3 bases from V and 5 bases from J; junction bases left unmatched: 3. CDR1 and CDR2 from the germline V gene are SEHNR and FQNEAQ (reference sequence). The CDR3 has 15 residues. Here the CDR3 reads CASSLGTSGAETQYF. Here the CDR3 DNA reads TGTGCCAGCAGCTTGGGGACTAGCGGGGCGGAGACCCAGTACTTC. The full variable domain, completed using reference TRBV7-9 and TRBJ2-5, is DTGVSQNPRHKITKRGQNVTFRCDPISEHNRLYWYRQTLGQGPEFLTYFQNEAQLEKSRLLSDRFSAERPKGSFSTLEIQRTEQGDSAMYLCASSLGTSGAETQYFGPGTRLLVL.

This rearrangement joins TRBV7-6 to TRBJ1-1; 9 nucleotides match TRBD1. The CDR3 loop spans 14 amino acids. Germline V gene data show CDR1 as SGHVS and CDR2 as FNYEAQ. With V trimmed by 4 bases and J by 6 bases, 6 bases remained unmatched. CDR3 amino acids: CASSSQGATAEAFF. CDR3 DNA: TGTGCCAGCAGCTCACAGGGGGCGACCGCTGAAGCTTTCTTT.

The CDR3 protein is CASSTGTLTNEKLFF. The CDR3 DNA reads TGTGCCAGCTCAACGGGGACACTCACTAATGAAAAACTGTTTTTT. The chain combines TRBV18 with TRBJ1-4; possibly TRBD1 for D (6 bases). V was shortened by 5 bases and J by 2 bases, with 12 bases between the two germline ends. The CDR3 consists of 15 residues. CDR1 is KGHSH and CDR2 is LQKENI in the germline V gene.

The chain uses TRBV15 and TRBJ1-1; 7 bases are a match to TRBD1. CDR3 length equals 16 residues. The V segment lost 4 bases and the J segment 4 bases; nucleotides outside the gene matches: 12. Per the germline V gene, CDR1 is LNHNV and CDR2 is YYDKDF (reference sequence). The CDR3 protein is CATSKLNRGIGTEAFF. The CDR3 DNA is TGTGCCACCAGCAAACTAAACAGGGGAATAGGCACTGAAGCTTTCTTT.

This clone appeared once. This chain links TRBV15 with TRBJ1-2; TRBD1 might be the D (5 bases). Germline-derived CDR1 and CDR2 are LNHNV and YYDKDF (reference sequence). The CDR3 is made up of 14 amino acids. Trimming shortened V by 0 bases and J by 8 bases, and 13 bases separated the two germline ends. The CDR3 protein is CATSRDVGRGGYTF. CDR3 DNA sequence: TGTGCCACCAGCAGAGATGTGGGACGGGGGGGCTACACCTTC.

CDR3 sequence (DNA): TGTGCCAGCAGCTTAGAAGCGGGGGCCTCCTACGAGCAGTACTTC. Encoded protein: CASSLEAGASYEQYF. The rearrangement uses TRBV7-8 and TRBJ2-5; 8 positions agree with TRBD2. Matching the DNA end better, TRBJ2-7 makes the J call doubtful. This CDR3 region has 15 residues. Germline assignment: CDR1 SGHVS and CDR2 FQNEAQ.

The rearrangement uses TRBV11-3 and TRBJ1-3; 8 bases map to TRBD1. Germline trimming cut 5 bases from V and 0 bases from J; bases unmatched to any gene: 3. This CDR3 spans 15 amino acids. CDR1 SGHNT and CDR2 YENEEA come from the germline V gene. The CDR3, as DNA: TGTGCCAGCAGCCAGGACAGGGTCTCTGGAAACACCATATATTTT. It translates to CASSQDRVSGNTIYF.

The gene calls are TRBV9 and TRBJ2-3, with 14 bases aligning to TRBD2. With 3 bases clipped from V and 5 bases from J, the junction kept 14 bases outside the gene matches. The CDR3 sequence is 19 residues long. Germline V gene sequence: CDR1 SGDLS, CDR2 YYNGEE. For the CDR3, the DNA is TGTGCCAGCAGCGCCCGTACCCCGGGACTAGCGGGAGTCGAAGATACGCAGTATTTT. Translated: CASSARTPGLAGVEDTQYF. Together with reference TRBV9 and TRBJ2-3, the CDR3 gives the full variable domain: DSGVTQTPKHLITATGQRVTLRCSPRSGDLSVYWYQQSLDQGLQFLIQYYNGEERAKGNILERFSAQQFPDLHSELNLSSLELGDSALYFCASSARTPGLAGVEDTQYFGPGTRLTVL.

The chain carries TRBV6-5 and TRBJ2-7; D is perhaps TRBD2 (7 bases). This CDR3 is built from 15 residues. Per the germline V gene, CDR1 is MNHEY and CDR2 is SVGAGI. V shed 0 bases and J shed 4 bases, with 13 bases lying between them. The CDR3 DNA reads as TGTGCCAGCAGTTACTCGGGGGGGGCCGCATACGAGCAGTACTTC. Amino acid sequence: CASSYSGGAAYEQYF.